This entry lists 17 T cell receptor delta chains sequenced from one sample in a study of gamma-delta chains in newborns, infants, children. With CATT, TCRdb re-called clones from the reads. The data contain roughly 4,500 delta-chain clones, roughly 14% of them seen just once; the ten biggest clones take up approximately 9%. The sample consisted of blood. These receptors were taken from a child who was a newborn, infant or young child, either healthy, febrile or measles-vaccinated (not recorded which).

A few counts support this clone. A far larger clone is off by one base, so a read error is likely. The gene calls are TRDV2 and TRDJ1, with 12 bases fitting TRDD3. This CDR3 is 20 amino acids long. The germline V gene encodes CDR1 GEAIGNYY and CDR2 EKD. J lost 3 bases, V lost 3 bases, and 19 bases had no gene match. This CDR3 is CACDPLPGGTGGYLADKLIF. The CDR3 DNA follows: TGTGCCTGTGACCCCCTACCGGGGGGTACTGGGGGATACTTAGCCGATAAACTCATCTTT.

Note on this clone: A much larger clone is a single base away; this may be a read error. The V call is TRDV2, the J call TRDJ2; D perhaps matches TRDD3 (5 bases). CDR1 and CDR2 from the germline V gene are GEAIGNYY and EKD. CDR3 length equals 18 residues. V lost 3 bases to trimming and J lost 5 bases, with 24 bases between them. The DNA of the CDR3 is TGTGCCTGTGACCCTATTCAGCCGGAGGGATGCAGCACAGCACAACTCTTCTTT. Its translation is CACDPIQPEGCSTAQLFF.

This clone was detected only a few times. A read error likely explains this, since a far larger clone differs by one base. Other DNA sequences from this sample encode an identical CDR3 as well. The chain combines TRDV2 with TRDJ1, with 7 bases aligning to TRDD2. Germline loops: CDR1 GEAIGNYY, CDR2 EKD. This CDR3 is built from 20 residues. The CDR3 region is CACDSLAGSFLGSYTDKLIF. CDR3 in DNA: TGTGCTTGTGACTCCCTAGCTGGATCCTTCCTTGGATCGTACACCGATAAACTCATCTTT.

This clone was counted only a few times. This clone may be a read error of a much larger clone one base away. This same CDR3 is encoded by further DNA sequences in the sample. The genes are TRDV2 and TRDJ1, with TRDD3 matching 8 bases. Germline CDR1 reads GEAIGNYY; CDR2 reads EKD. The CDR3 length is 15 residues. CDR3 loop: CACDMIGGSGDKLIF. The DNA of the CDR3 is TGTGCCTGCGACATGATTGGGGGATCAGGCGATAAACTCATCTTT.

The chain links TRDV2 to TRDJ3; 7 bases line up with TRDD3. No J gene is reported in TCRdb; it was inferred here by comparing the DNA with germline. CDR3 length: 21 amino acids. V shed 3 bases and J 2 bases; nucleotides not matched to a gene: 18. From germline, CDR1 is GEAIGNYY and CDR2 EKD. The CDR3 sequence is CACDSPSTGALRTWDTRQMFF. The CDR3 bases are TGTGCCTGTGACTCCCCGAGTACTGGGGCCCTACGCACCTGGGACACCCGACAGATGTTTTTC.

This clone showed up just a few times. The V gene is TRDV3, the J gene TRDJ1; TRDD3 agrees at 9 bases. The J gene was missing in TCRdb and was found by matching the end of the DNA to germline. The CDR3 consists of 14 residues. The J segment lost 3 bases and the V segment lost 4 bases, leaving 9 bases of the junction unmatched. CDR1 is TVYSNPD, CDR2 GDNSRS, per germline (reference sequence). CDR3 DNA: TGTGCCTGTGCCGGGTGGGGGATATCCGATAAACTCATCTTT. As protein: CACAGWGISDKLIF.

Details on this clone: A much larger clone differs by one base, so this may be a read error. Here the CDR3 reads CACDTYCGWESSWDTRQMFF. The CDR3 nucleotides read TGTGCCTGTGACACGTACTGTGGATGGGAGAGCTCCTGGGACACCCGACAGATGTTTTTC. This rearrangement joins TRDV2 to TRDJ3; no reliable D call. This CDR3 spans 20 amino acids. The germline CDR1 and CDR2 sequences are GEAIGNYY and EKD. The ends were cut back, 1 base at V and 0 bases at J, with 18 bases in the middle.

As concerns this clone: For this DNA, TCRdb reports the protein of a much larger clone, which diverges at residue 8, most likely from a read error; the protein presented here is translated directly from the DNA. CDR3 nucleotides: TGTGCTCTTGGGCCCCGTTTTCTTTACTGGGGACGCCCTCCGGGCACCGATAAACTCATCTTT. Encoded protein: CALGPRFLYWGRPPGTDKLIF. The chain carries TRDV1 and TRDJ1; the match to TRDD3 covers 7 bases. Germline CDR1 and CDR2: TSWWSYY and QGS. Trimming at V came to 5 bases and at J to 1 base, leaving 25 bases not matched to a gene. This CDR3 has 21 residues.

Comments on this clone: A far larger clone is a single base away, which makes a read error likely. The same CDR3 can be traced to other DNA sequences in this sample. The chain recombines TRDV2 with TRDJ1; D gene ambiguous. The germline V gene encodes CDR1 GEAIGNYY and CDR2 EKD. This CDR3 is 17 amino acids long. Here the CDR3 reads CACDTMGLLKNTDKLIF. The CDR3 coding sequence is TGTGCCTGCGACACTATGGGACTCCTCAAGAACACCGATAAACTCATCTTT.

The CDR3 reads CARGTLPGGYLRDTDKLIF. The CDR3 DNA follows: TGTGCCCGTGGCACCCTGCCTGGGGGATACTTACGTGACACCGATAAACTCATCTTT. This chain joins TRDV2 and TRDJ1; TRDD3 matches 11 bases. Germline V gene data show CDR1 as GEAIGNYY and CDR2 as EKD. This CDR3 has 19 amino acids. The trim removed 9 bases at V and 0 bases at J, leaving 20 bases unmatched.

This clone was observed a handful of times. This rearrangement joins TRDV2 to TRDJ1; 12 bases line up with TRDD3. The V segment lost 4 bases and the J segment 6 bases; nucleotides outside the gene matches: 14. This CDR3 is built from 17 residues. Germline V lookup: CDR1 GEAIGNYY, CDR2 EKD. CDR3 in DNA: TGTGCCTGTGATACCTTACTCGTACTGGGGGATACCCATAAACTCATCTTT. It yields the protein CACDTLLVLGDTHKLIF.

Points on this clone: The protein TCRdb lists belongs to a much larger clone and differs from this DNA's translation at residue 6, which points to a read error; the protein shown is made from the DNA. This chain links TRDV2 with TRDJ3, with D tentatively TRDD3 (5 bases). The J gene is not listed in TCRdb, so it was assigned here from a DNA match to germline. The CDR3 has 18 amino acids. Germline-derived CDR1 and CDR2 are GEAIGNYY and EKD. V was shortened by 1 base and J by 0 bases, with 12 bases between the two germline ends. In DNA, the CDR3 is TGTGCCTGTGACACGGGAGGGGAGAGCTCCTGGGACACCCGACAGATGTTTTTC. This translates into CACDTGGESSWDTRQMFF.

Only a few counts were recorded for this clone. TCRdb's protein for this DNA is that of a much larger clone and differs from the translation at residue 9, likely a read error; the protein shown is the DNA translation. The chain employs TRDV2 and TRDJ3, with D possibly matching TRDD3 (6 bases). From germline, CDR1 is GEAIGNYY and CDR2 EKD. V was trimmed by 0 bases and J by 2 bases, leaving 10 bases between them. This CDR3 region has 17 residues. CDR3: CACDTVLGPWDTRQMFF. As DNA, the CDR3 is TGTGCCTGTGACACCGTACTGGGCCCCTGGGACACCCGACAGATGTTTTTC.

Worth noting for this clone: It may be a read error: a sequence one base away is much more abundant. V usage is TRDV1 and J usage is TRDJ1, with 9 bases lining up with TRDD3. Matching the DNA to germline supplied the J gene, which TCRdb does not give. The CDR3 has 16 residues. V lost 2 bases to trimming and J lost 8 bases; unmatched junction nucleotides: 12. CDR1 is TSWWSYY and CDR2 is QGS in the germline V gene. CDR3 region: CALGELSPWGMVKLIF. The CDR3 DNA sequence: TGTGCTCTTGGGGAATTAAGCCCCTGGGGGATGGTGAAACTCATCTTT.

Concerning this clone: Given a much more abundant clone one base away, this may be a read error. This chain links TRDV1 with TRDJ1; 12 nucleotides align to TRDD3. TCRdb gives no J gene; it was assigned here by matching the DNA to germline. CDR3 size: 24 residues. Germline values: CDR1 TSWWSYY, CDR2 QGS. V was clipped by 3 bases and J by 2 bases; unmatched bases: 28. The CDR3 spells CALGDSPLLPPKILGDTTTDKLIF. CDR3 nucleotides: TGTGCTCTTGGGGACTCCCCCCTCCTACCACCTAAGATACTGGGGGATACTACGACCGATAAACTCATCTTT.

This clone rates as medium-sized. Other DNA sequences of this sample code for an identical CDR3. This chain joins TRDV2 and TRDJ3, with 8 nucleotides matching TRDD3. In germline, CDR1 is GEAIGNYY, CDR2 EKD. With V trimmed by 0 bases and J by 5 bases, 2 bases remained unmatched. The CDR3 is 16 residues long. CDR3 loop: CACDTWGIGDTRQMFF. DNA for the CDR3: TGTGCCTGTGACACCTGGGGGATTGGGGACACCCGACAGATGTTTTTC.

This clone was seen a few times. TCRdb's listed protein matches a much larger clone and diverges from this DNA's translation at residue 12, likely through a read error; the protein shown comes from the DNA. The V gene is TRDV2, the J gene TRDJ3; 10 bases are shared with TRDD3. The CDR3 has 18 residues. Trimming at V came to 0 bases and at J to 9 bases, leaving 10 bases not matched to a gene. Germline V gene sequence: CDR1 GEAIGNYY, CDR2 EKD. In DNA form, the CDR3 reads TGTGCCTGTGACACCGTAGGGGGATACGACAGGGGCACCCGACAGATGTTTTTC. Translation: CACDTVGGYDRGTRQMFF.